One sample yielded the 11 T cell receptor beta chains listed below, sequenced in a study of metastatic and nonmetastatic thyroid tumors. TCRdb called clones again from the PCR reads with MiXCR. Seen here are around 8,200 clones, 25% to 30% observed once, and the top ten hold approximately 40%. Patients were all untreated before their thyroid surgery. Sequencing input: tumor tissue. The receptor set was obtained from a male donor with papillary thyroid cancer or a benign thyroid nodule (not recorded which). Some clones in this sample may be carry-over from other donors' samples.

The chain combines TRBV27 with TRBJ2-6, with D unresolved. Trimming shortened V by 5 bases and J by 0 bases, and 5 bases separated the two germline ends. Germline V CDR1 and CDR2: MNHEY, SMNVEV (reference sequence). This CDR3 spans 14 amino acids. The CDR3 reads CASSGDSGANVLTF. CDR3 DNA sequence: TGTGCCAGCAGTGGGGACTCTGGGGCCAACGTCCTGACTTTC.

The chain uses TRBV19 and TRBJ2-7; TRBD1 agrees at 7 bases. V lost 5 bases to trimming and J lost 2 bases; unmatched junction nucleotides: 3. CDR1 and CDR2 (germline): LNHDA, SQIVND (reference sequence). The CDR3 extends over 13 amino acids. CDR3: CASSATGTYEQYF. The CDR3 region has the DNA TGTGCCAGTAGTGCGACAGGGACCTACGAGCAGTACTTC.

A remark on this clone: Without the conserved terminal phenylalanine or tryptophan, this CDR3 likely stems from a read error. The DNA is left out, because the CDR3 cannot be placed on it with certainty; the CDR3 is given as TCRdb lists it. The rearrangement links TRBV7-8 to TRBJ2-1. The CDR3 adds up to 8 amino acids, both ends counted. Per the germline V gene, CDR1 is SGHVS and CDR2 is FQNEAQ. CDR3 sequence: CASSLATL.

This clone was observed a handful of times. V and J are TRBV11-2 and TRBJ2-2; D is undetermined. The V gene's germline CDR1 is SGHAT and CDR2 FQNNGV. The CDR3 spans 14 residues. V lost 1 base to trimming and J lost 8 bases, with 11 bases between them. The CDR3 DNA reads as TGTGCCAGCAGCTTAGGGGCAGTGCTAGGGGAGCTGTTTTTT. Encoded protein: CASSLGAVLGELFF.

V and J are TRBV9 and TRBJ1-2; weak D call: TRBD1 (5 bases). Germline V gives CDR1 SGDLS, CDR2 YYNGEE. The CDR3 runs 15 residues. Trimming shortened V by 0 bases and J by 4 bases, and 13 bases separated the two germline ends. CDR3 loop: CASSVGGDLPYGYTF. The CDR3 bases are TGTGCCAGCAGCGTAGGAGGGGATCTTCCCTATGGCTACACCTTC.

This chain links TRBV20-1 with TRBJ2-7, with D perhaps being TRBD1 or TRBD2 (5 bases each). The germline gives CDR1 DFQATT, CDR2 SNEGSKA (reference sequence). The CDR3 totals 12 residues. V lost 6 bases, J lost 7 bases, and 16 bases lay in between. The CDR3 here is CSAPRDRHEQYF. CDR3 nucleotides: TGCAGTGCCCCAAGGGACCGCCATGAGCAGTACTTC.

Judged by abundance, this clone is medium-sized. The V call is TRBV28, the J call TRBJ2-5; a weak D match, TRBD1 (6 bases). Germline CDR1 reads MDHEN; CDR2 reads SYDVKM. This CDR3 spans 14 amino acids. V gave up 5 bases and J gave up 5 bases, with 15 bases separating them. CDR3 nucleotides: TGTGCCAGCAGTCCAAACAGGGTTTGGGAGACCCAGTACTTC. The encoded protein is CASSPNRVWETQYF.

A few counts support this clone. The chain links TRBV7-8 to TRBJ2-3; TRBD2 agrees at 9 bases. After removal of 2 bases from V and 2 bases from J, the junction contained 2 bases not matched to a gene. The CDR3 covers 15 residues. CDR1 is SGHVS, CDR2 FQNEAQ, per germline. CDR3 DNA sequence: TGTGCCAGCAGCTTACGACTAGCGGACACAGATACGCAGTATTTT. It yields the protein CASSLRLADTDTQYF.

V and J are TRBV6-5 and TRBJ1-1, with D perhaps TRBD1 (6 bases). Trimming stripped 2 bases from V and 4 bases from J, with 8 bases between. CDR1 is MNHEY and CDR2 is SVGAGI in the germline V gene. This CDR3 is built from 13 residues. The CDR3 region is CASSYEGGTEAFF. The DNA of the CDR3 is TGTGCCAGCAGTTACGAGGGGGGCACTGAAGCTTTCTTT.

This clone was counted a few times. This chain connects TRBV20-1 to TRBJ2-5; D possibly corresponds to TRBD2 (6 bases). The CDR3 contains 12 residues. V was clipped by 3 bases and J by 5 bases, with 10 bases between them. Germline CDR1 and CDR2: DFQATT and SNEGSKA (reference sequence). CDR3 sequence (DNA): TGCAGTGCTAGGGATGGGGGGGAGACCCAGTACTTC. It codes for CSARDGGETQYF.

This clone is labeled as large. The chain carries TRBV12-3 or TRBV12-4 and TRBJ2-7; TRBD1 aligns across 9 bases. This CDR3 has 14 residues. V gave up 3 bases and J gave up 6 bases; unmatched junction bases: 6. The CDR3 region is CASSFGTGKGEQYF. The CDR3 DNA is TGTGCCAGCAGTTTCGGGACAGGGAAGGGCGAGCAGTACTTC.